A selection of T cell receptor beta chains follows, all from one sample in a study of shared clonotypes between healthy human individuals. Generated by immunoSEQ multiplex PCR, the TCRdb table keeps only in-frame clones and is missing some. The profile shows about 2,500,000 clones, over 85% of them singletons. Sequencing was performed on naive CD4+ T cells sorted from blood. These receptors were obtained from a man aged 18 to 30 in good health. The CDR3 runs from the conserved cysteine through the conserved F or W. Fields, in order: J gene, D gene, clone size, V gene, CDR3 length, CDR3 protein, CDR3 DNA. The D gene is left open where the match is weak. Clone size appears in some rows only: once, few, many, or a class for an expanded clone.

TRBJ2-1 | . | . | TRBV4-1 | 15 | CASSPADSSYNEQFF | TGCGCCAGCAGCCCGGCCGACAGTTCCTACAATGAGCAGTTCTTC
TRBJ2-1 | . | . | TRBV2 | 13 | CASSGATGYEQFF | TGTGCCAGCAGCGGGGCAACAGGGTATGAGCAGTTCTTC
TRBJ2-5 | . | . | TRBV5-8 | 15 | CASSLPLGSQETQYF | TGTGCCAGCAGCCTACCCTTGGGATCTCAAGAGACCCAGTACTTC
TRBJ2-2 | . | . | TRBV5-1 | 16 | CASSLRTALNTGELFF | TGCGCCAGCAGCCTACGGACAGCCTTGAACACCGGGGAGCTGTTTTTT
TRBJ1-1 | TRBD1 | . | TRBV5-1 | 16 | CASSTRPGQGNTEAFF | TGCGCCAGCAGCACGCGACCGGGACAGGGGAACACTGAAGCTTTCTTT
TRBJ1-2 | . | . | TRBV25-1 | 15 | CASSELGTPDAGYTF | TGTGCCAGCAGTGAATTGGGGACACCAGATGCTGGCTACACCTTC
TRBJ1-2 | TRBD1 | . | TRBV7-9 | 14 | CASSFLDRYHGYTF | TGTGCCAGCAGCTTCCTGGACAGGTACCATGGCTACACCTTC
TRBJ2-2 | TRBD2 | once | TRBV15 | 16 | CATSSAGGANTGELFF | TGTGCCACCAGCAGTGCCGGGGGGGCGAACACCGGGGAGCTGTTTTTT
TRBJ1-5 | . | . | TRBV2 | 15 | CASSDRANSNQPQHF | TGTGCCAGCAGTGACAGGGCTAATAGCAATCAGCCCCAGCATTTT
TRBJ2-3 | TRBD2 | . | TRBV19 | 16 | CASSIGSGRAPDTQYF | TGTGCCAGTAGTATCGGTAGCGGGAGGGCCCCAGATACGCAGTATTTT
TRBJ1-4 | TRBD1 | . | TRBV19 | 15 | CASSMTGGPNEKLFF | TGTGCCAGTAGTATGACAGGGGGCCCTAATGAAAAACTGTTTTTT
TRBJ2-2 | . | . | TRBV19 | 16 | CATSVGLPKGAGELFF | TGTGCCACCTCCGTGGGACTCCCGAAAGGGGCCGGGGAGCTGTTTTTT
TRBJ2-7 | TRBD2 | once | TRBV5-1 | 15 | CASSARSGGAYEQYF | TGCGCCAGCAGCGCACGTAGCGGGGGGGCCTACGAGCAGTACTTC
TRBJ2-1 | TRBD2 | . | TRBV5-1 | 15 | CASKVSSGLYNEQFF | TGCGCCAGCAAGGTTTCTAGCGGACTTTACAATGAGCAGTTCTTC
TRBJ2-3 | . | . | TRBV2 | 15 | CASSVRGTSTDTQYF | TGTGCCAGCAGTGTTAGGGGGACAAGCACAGATACGCAGTATTTT
TRBJ1-3 | . | once | TRBV27 | 14 | CASTSLVSGNTIYF | TGTGCCAGCACCTCGCTGGTATCTGGAAACACCATATATTTT
TRBJ2-5 | TRBD2 | . | TRBV29-1 | 14 | CSVEGTSGGVTQYF | TGCAGCGTTGAGGGGACTAGCGGGGGGGTCACCCAGTACTTC
TRBJ1-6 | . | . | TRBV19 | 15 | CATSLDARDNSPLHF | TGTGCCACGTCCCTAGACGCCAGAGATAATTCACCCCTCCACTTT
TRBJ2-5 | TRBD1 | . | TRBV10-3 | 15 | CAISDSGTGWETQYF | TGTGCCATCAGTGACTCGGGGACAGGATGGGAGACCCAGTACTTC
TRBJ2-7 | . | . | TRBV7-9 | 15 | CASSKDLERSYEQYF | TGTGCCAGCAGCAAGGACCTTGAGAGGTCCTACGAGCAGTACTTC
TRBJ1-4 | TRBD1 | . | TRBV27 | 13 | CASRDRGHEKLFF | TGTGCCAGCAGGGACAGGGGGCATGAAAAACTGTTTTTT
TRBJ1-2 | TRBD1 | . | TRBV19 | 16 | CASSSRDRTKNYGYTF | TGTGCCAGTAGCAGCCGGGACAGGACGAAAAACTATGGCTACACCTTC
TRBJ1-1 | . | . | TRBV9 | 14 | CASSKEAGNTEAFF | TGTGCCAGCAGCAAAGAAGCAGGGAACACTGAAGCTTTCTTT
TRBJ1-6 | TRBD1 | few | TRBV7-6 | 14 | CASSSGQGSSPLHF | TGTGCCAGCAGCTCGGGACAGGGAAGTTCACCCCTCCACTTT
TRBJ2-7 | . | . | TRBV11-2 | 16 | CASSLDGGQGNYEQYF | TGTGCCAGCAGCTTAGATGGGGGCCAGGGAAACTACGAGCAGTACTTC
TRBJ1-1 | . | . | TRBV6-5 | 12 | CASSRLGTEAFF | TGTGCCAGCAGCCGACTGGGCACTGAAGCTTTCTTT
TRBJ2-2 | . | . | TRBV5-4 | 15 | CASSFPGSVTGELFF | TGTGCCAGCAGCTTTCCCGGGTCGGTCACCGGGGAGCTGTTTTTT
TRBJ1-5 | . | . | TRBV7-4 | 16 | CASSSRRWNSNQPQHF | TGTGCCAGCAGCTCGCGGAGATGGAATAGCAATCAGCCCCAGCATTTT
TRBJ2-1 | . | . | TRBV12-2 | 17 | CASRLAGRDVRNNEQFF | TGTGCAAGTCGCTTAGCCGGTAGGGATGTTAGGAACAATGAGCAGTTCTTC
TRBJ2-7 | . | . | TRBV18 | 13 | CASSAGPDYEQYF | TGTGCCAGCTCAGCAGGACCCGACTACGAGCAGTACTTC
TRBJ1-1 | . | few | TRBV6-5 | 13 | CASREWEYTEAFF | TGTGCCAGCAGGGAGTGGGAGTACACTGAAGCTTTCTTT
TRBJ2-7 | . | . | TRBV30 | 12 | CAWSVLAYEQYF | TGTGCCTGGAGTGTACTGGCGTACGAGCAGTACTTC
TRBJ2-7 | TRBD2 | . | TRBV18 | 14 | CASSSGLAGFEQYF | TGTGCCAGCTCATCGGGACTAGCGGGGTTCGAGCAGTACTTC
TRBJ1-1 | . | . | TRBV18 | 15 | CASSPLAALDTEAFF | TGTGCCAGCTCCCCTTTAGCAGCCCTGGACACTGAAGCTTTCTTT
TRBJ1-1 | TRBD1 | . | TRBV9 | 15 | CASSVRDRPGTEAFF | TGTGCCAGCAGCGTCCGGGACAGGCCAGGGACTGAAGCTTTCTTT
TRBJ2-7 | . | . | TRBV11-2 | 13 | CASAQDRSYEQYF | TGTGCCAGCGCCCAAGACAGGTCCTACGAGCAGTACTTC
TRBJ2-1 | TRBD2 | . | TRBV19 | 13 | CASTPFSGIEQFF | TGTGCCAGTACCCCCTTTAGCGGGATCGAGCAGTTCTTC
TRBJ2-5 | . | once | TRBV5-4 | 15 | CASSLDGSPQETQYF | TGTGCCAGCAGCTTGGATGGTAGCCCCCAGGAGACCCAGTACTTC
TRBJ1-2 | . | . | TRBV18 | 16 | CASSPTPGKGDYGYTF | TGTGCCAGCTCACCAACTCCGGGGAAGGGGGACTATGGCTACACCTTC
TRBJ1-2 | . | . | TRBV6-1 | 13 | CASSATASYGYTF | TGTGCCAGCAGTGCGACAGCGTCCTATGGCTACACCTTC
TRBJ2-3 | . | . | TRBV7-9 | 11 | CATMLGDTQYF | TGTGCCACCATGCTCGGAGATACGCAGTATTTT
TRBJ1-1 | . | . | TRBV2 | 15 | CASSEEGGGNTEAFF | TGTGCCAGCAGTGAGGAGGGAGGGGGAAACACTGAAGCTTTCTTT
TRBJ2-3 | . | . | TRBV11-2 | 12 | CASSFLTDTQYF | TGTGCCAGCAGCTTCCTCACAGATACGCAGTATTTT
TRBJ2-3 | . | . | TRBV29-1 | 15 | CSVRGGRFDTDTQYF | TGCAGCGTCCGAGGGGGGAGGTTTGACACAGATACGCAGTATTTT
TRBJ2-1 | . | . | TRBV18 | 12 | CASSSRDSEQFF | TGTGCCAGCTCATCCAGGGACTCTGAGCAGTTCTTC